The entry that follows covers one T cell receptor (beta chain) sequence. RNA extraction used unfractionated whole blood as the source of total RNA. This entry comes from a study of human T cells and chemical hapten exposure. TCRdb re-called the 5' RACE reads with MiXCR, one entry per CDR3 protein. The repertoire has around 80,000 distinct CDR3 sequences, roughly 15% of them found once; the top ten carry under 7.5%. The TCR comes from a female donor in good health.

CDR3 sequence reads: CASSDPYQRQPGGYGYTF. The CDR3 bases are TGTGCCAGCAGTGATCCCTATCAGAGACAGCCTGGGGGCTATGGCTACACCTTC. The rearrangement uses TRBV2 and TRBJ1-2, with D maybe TRBD1 (5 bases). The germline gives CDR1 SNHLY, CDR2 FYNNEI. Trimming took 3 bases from V and 4 from J, leaving 24 bases between them. This CDR3 region has 18 residues.